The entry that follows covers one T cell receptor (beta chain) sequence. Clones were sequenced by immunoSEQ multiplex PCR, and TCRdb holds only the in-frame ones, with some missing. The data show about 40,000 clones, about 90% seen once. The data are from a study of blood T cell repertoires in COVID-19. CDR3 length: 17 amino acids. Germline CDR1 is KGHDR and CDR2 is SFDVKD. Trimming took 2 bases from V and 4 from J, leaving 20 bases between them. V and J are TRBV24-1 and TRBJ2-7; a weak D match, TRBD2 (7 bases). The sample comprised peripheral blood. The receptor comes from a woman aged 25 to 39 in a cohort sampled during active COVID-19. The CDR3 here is CATSDSLQGGGRYEQYF. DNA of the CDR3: TGTGCCACCAGTGATTCGTTACAGGGAGGCGGGAGATACGAGCAGTACTTC.